This is a list of T cell receptor beta chains from one sample in a study of Ad26.COV2.S vaccination and SARS-CoV-2 variants. Libraries were prepared by immunoSEQ multiplex PCR; TCRdb keeps only in-frame clonotypes and omits some of them. The sample gives about 180,000 clones, around nine tenths of which show up once; roughly 6% is in the top ten. The sample was peripheral blood, taken after recovery from COVID-19. These receptor sequences come from a human donor who had recovered from COVID-19. Each CDR3 is given with its conserved first and last residue. Each record gives: V gene, CDR3 protein.

>TRBV2
CASQLDTNTEAFF
>TRBV7-3
CASSYGTSETQYF
>TRBV12-5
CASGLVLGREGTEAFF
>TRBV6-5
CASSQQRNYGYTF
>TRBV5-1
CASSWSGATDTQYF
>TRBV7-6
CASSLQPSNYGYTF
>TRBV25-1
CASSANTEAFF
>TRBV4-1
CASSQSATSYEQYF
>TRBV6-5
CASRDRGRNNEKLFF
>TRBV28
CASMSLTDTQYF
>TRBV11-3
CASSSDLSPGTSGRAEQFF
>TRBV5-1
CASSLATGGRFYEQYF
>TRBV2
CASLRDTDFSGNTIYF
>TRBV28
CASSSLLKTQYF
>TRBV7-2
CASSLGRGPNTEAFF
>TRBV15
CATSREVTSSYEQYF
>TRBV5-5
CASSARPVMGANTGELFF
>TRBV28
CASTFDRGRTGELFF